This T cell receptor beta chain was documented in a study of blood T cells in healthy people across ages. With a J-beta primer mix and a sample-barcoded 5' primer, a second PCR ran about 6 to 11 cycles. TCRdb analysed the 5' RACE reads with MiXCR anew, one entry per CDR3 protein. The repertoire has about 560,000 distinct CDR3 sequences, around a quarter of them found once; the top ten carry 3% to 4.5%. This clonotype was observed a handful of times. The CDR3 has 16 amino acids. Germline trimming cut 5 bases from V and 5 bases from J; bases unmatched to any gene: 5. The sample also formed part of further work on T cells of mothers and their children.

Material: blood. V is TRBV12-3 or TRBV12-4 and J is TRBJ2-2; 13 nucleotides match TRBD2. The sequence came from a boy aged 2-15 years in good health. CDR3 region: CASSRTSGSFTGELFF. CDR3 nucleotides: TGTGCCAGCAGTAGGACTAGCGGGAGCTTTACCGGGGAGCTGTTTTTT.